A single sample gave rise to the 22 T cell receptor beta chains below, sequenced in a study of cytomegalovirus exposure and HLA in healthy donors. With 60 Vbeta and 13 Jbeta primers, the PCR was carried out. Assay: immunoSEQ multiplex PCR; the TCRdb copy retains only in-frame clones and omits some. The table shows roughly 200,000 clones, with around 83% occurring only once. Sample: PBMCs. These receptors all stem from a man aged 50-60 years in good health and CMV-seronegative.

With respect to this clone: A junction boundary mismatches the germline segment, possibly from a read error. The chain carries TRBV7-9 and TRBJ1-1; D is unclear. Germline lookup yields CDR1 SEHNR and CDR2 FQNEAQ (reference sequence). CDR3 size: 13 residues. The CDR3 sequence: CSSLELVGTEAFF. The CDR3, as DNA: TGTTCCAGCTTAGAGCTTGTCGGGACTGAAGCTTTCTTT. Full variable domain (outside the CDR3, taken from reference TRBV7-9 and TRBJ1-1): DTGVSQNPRHKITKRGQNVTFRCDPISEHNRLYWYRQTLGQGPEFLTYFQNEAQLEKSRLLSDRFSAERPKGSFSTLEIQRTEQGDSAMYLCSSLELVGTEAFFGQGTRLTVV.

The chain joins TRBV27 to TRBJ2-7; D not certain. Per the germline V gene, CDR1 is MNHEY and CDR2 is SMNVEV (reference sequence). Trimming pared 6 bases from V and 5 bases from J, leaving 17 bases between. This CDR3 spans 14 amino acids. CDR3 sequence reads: CASSYRLSRNEQYF. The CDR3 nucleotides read TGTGCCAGCAGCTATAGGCTGTCTAGGAACGAGCAGTACTTC.

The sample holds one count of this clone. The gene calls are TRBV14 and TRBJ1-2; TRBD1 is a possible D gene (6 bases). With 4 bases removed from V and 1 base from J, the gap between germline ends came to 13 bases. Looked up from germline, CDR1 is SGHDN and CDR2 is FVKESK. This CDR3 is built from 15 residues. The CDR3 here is CASSLSGTNNYGYTF. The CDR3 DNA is TGTGCCAGCAGCCTTTCCGGGACAAATAACTATGGCTACACCTTC.

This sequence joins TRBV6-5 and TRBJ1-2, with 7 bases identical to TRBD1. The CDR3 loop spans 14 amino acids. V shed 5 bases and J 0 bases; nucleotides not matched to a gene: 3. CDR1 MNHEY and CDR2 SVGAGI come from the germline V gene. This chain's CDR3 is CASSRQGTNYGYTF. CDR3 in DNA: TGTGCCAGCAGTCGACAGGGAACTAACTATGGCTACACCTTC.

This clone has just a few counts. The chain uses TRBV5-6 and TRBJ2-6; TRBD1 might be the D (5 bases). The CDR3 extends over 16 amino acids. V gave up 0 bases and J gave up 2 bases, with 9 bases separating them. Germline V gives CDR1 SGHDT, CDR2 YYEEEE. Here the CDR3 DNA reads TGTGCCAGCAGCTTGGGCGCAGGGACTGGGGCCAACGTCCTGACTTTC. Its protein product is CASSLGAGTGANVLTF.

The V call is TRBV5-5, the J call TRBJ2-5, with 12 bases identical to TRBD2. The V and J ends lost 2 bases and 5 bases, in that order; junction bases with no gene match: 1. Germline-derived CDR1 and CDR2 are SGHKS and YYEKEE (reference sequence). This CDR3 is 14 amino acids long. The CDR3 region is CASSFTSGRETQYF. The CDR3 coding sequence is TGTGCCAGCAGCTTTACTAGCGGGAGGGAGACCCAGTACTTC.

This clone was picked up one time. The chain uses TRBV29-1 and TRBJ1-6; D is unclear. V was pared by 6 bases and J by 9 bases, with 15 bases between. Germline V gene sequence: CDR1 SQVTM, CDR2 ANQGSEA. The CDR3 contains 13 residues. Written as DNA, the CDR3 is TGCAGCGTCTCTGAGGGAAGAAGTTCACCCCTCCACTTT. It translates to CSVSEGRSSPLHF.

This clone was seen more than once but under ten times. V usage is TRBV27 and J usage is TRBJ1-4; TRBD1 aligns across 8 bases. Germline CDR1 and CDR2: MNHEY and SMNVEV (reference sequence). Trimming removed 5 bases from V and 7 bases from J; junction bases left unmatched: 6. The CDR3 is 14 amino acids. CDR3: CASSSQGAGEKLFF. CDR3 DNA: TGTGCCAGCAGTAGCCAGGGGGCGGGTGAAAAACTGTTTTTT.

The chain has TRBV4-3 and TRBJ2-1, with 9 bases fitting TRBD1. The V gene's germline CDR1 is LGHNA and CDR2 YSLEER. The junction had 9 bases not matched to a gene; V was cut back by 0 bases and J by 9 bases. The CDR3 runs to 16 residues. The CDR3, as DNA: TGCGCCAGCAGCCAAGAAACCGGGACAGGGTTTGGTGAGCAGTTCTTC. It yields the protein CASSQETGTGFGEQFF.

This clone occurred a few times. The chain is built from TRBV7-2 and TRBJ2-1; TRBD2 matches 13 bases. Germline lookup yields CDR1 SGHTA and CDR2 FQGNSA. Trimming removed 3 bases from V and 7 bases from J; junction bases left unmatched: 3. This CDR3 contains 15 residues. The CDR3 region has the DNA TGTGCCAGCAGCTTGGGACTAGCGGGGACTAATGAGCAGTTCTTC. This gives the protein CASSLGLAGTNEQFF.

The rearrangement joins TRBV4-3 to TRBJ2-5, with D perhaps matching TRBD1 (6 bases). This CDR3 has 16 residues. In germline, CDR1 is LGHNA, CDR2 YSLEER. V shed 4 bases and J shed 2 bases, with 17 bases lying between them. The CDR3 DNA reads TGCGCCAGCAGCCTCTCTGGGAGAGGGGGACAAGAGACCCAGTACTTC. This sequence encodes CASSLSGRGGQETQYF.

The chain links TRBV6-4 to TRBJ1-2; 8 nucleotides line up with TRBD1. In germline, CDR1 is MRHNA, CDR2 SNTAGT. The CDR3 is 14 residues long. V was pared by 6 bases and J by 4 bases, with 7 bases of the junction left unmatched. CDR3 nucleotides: TGTGCCAGCAGGGTCCAGGGGGCGTTCTATGGCTACACCTTC. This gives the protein CASRVQGAFYGYTF.

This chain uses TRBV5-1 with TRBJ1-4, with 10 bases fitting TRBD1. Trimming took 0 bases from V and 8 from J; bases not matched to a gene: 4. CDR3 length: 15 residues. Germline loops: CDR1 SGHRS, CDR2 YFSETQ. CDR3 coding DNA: TGCGCCAGCAGCTTGGCCGGGACAGGGGTCGAAAAACTGTTTTTT. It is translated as CASSLAGTGVEKLFF.

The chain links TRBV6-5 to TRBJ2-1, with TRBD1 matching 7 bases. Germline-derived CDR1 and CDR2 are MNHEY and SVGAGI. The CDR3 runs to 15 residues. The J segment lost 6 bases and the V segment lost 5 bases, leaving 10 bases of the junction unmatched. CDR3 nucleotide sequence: TGTGCCAGCAGTGTTTCGGACAGGCTCTTCAATGAGCAGTTCTTC. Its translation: CASSVSDRLFNEQFF.

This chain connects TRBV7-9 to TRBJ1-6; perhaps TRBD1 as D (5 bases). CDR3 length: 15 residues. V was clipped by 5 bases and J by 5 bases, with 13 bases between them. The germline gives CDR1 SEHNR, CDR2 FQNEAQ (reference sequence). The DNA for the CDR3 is TGTGCCAGCAGCCCAAGACAGCTAAATAATTCACCCCTCCACTTT. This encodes CASSPRQLNNSPLHF.

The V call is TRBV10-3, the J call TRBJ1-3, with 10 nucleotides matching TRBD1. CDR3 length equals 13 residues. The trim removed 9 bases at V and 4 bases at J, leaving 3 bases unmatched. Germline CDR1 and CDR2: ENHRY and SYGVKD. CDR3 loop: CAIRQGAGNTIYF. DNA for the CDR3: TGTGCCATACGACAGGGGGCAGGAAACACCATATATTTT.

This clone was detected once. The CDR3 sequence: CASSRRRETDTQYF. Here the CDR3 DNA reads TGTGCCAGCAGCCGGCGGAGGGAGACAGATACGCAGTATTTT. The chain links TRBV4-2 to TRBJ2-3, with D perhaps matching TRBD2 (6 bases). Between the trimmed V and J ends, which lost 4 bases and 3 bases, there was a span of 11 bases. This CDR3 has 14 amino acids. The V gene's germline CDR1 is LGHNA and CDR2 YNFKEQ.

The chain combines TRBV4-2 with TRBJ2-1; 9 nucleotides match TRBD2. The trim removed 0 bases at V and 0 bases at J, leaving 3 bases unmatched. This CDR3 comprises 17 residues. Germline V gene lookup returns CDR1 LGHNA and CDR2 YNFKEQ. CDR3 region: CASSQEGSGSSYNEQFF. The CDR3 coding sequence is TGTGCCAGCAGCCAAGAAGGTAGCGGGAGCTCCTACAATGAGCAGTTCTTC.

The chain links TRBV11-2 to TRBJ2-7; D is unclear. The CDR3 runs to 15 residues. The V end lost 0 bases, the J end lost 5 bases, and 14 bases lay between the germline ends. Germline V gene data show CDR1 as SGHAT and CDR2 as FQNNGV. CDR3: CASSLDHGLQDEQYF. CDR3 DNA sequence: TGTGCCAGCAGCTTAGATCATGGGTTGCAGGACGAGCAGTACTTC.

The CDR3 sequence is CASSYSGTNNEQFF. CDR3 nucleotide sequence: TGTGCCAGCAGTTACTCCGGGACAAACAATGAGCAGTTCTTC. This chain joins TRBV6-5 and TRBJ2-1; tentative D call: TRBD1 (6 bases). V lost 0 bases to trimming and J lost 5 bases, with 8 bases between them. Looked up from germline, CDR1 is MNHEY and CDR2 is SVGAGI. This CDR3 is built from 14 residues.

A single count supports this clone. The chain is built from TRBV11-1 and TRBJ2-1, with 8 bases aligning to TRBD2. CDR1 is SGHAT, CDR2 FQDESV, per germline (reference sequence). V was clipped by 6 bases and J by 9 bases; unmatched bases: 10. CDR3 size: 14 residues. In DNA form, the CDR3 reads TGTGCCAGCAGTCCGGGGAGCGGGAGTGGTGAGCAGTTCTTC. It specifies CASSPGSGSGEQFF.

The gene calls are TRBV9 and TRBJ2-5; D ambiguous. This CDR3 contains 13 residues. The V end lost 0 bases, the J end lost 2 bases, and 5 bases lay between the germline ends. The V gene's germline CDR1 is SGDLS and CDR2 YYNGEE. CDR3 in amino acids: CASSVGIQETQYF. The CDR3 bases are TGTGCCAGCAGCGTAGGTATACAAGAGACCCAGTACTTC.